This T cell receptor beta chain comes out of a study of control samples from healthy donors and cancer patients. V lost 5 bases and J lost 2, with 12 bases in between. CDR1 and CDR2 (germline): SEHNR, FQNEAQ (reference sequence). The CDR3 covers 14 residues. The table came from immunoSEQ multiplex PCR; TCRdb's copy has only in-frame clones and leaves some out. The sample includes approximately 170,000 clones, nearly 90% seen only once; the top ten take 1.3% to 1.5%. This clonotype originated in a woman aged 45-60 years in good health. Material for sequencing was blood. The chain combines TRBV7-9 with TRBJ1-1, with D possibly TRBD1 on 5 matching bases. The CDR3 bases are TGTGCCAGCAGCCCCTCAAGGGGCAACACTGAAGCTTTCTTT. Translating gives CASSPSRGNTEAFF.